Included here is one TCR beta chain sequence, with context. Its antigen is unknown. Germline V CDR1 and CDR2: SNHLY, FYNNEI. This CDR3 comprises 15 residues. Trimming took off 7 bases at V and 0 bases at J, with 15 bases between the two ends. These data come from a study of T cell responses to AZD1222 COVID-19 vaccine. Study-wide points: Spike-specific TCR breadth and depth rose after two AZD1222 doses.

Only in-frame clones appear in the TCRdb table, and some are missing; sequencing was by immunoSEQ multiplex PCR. The table shows under 150,000 clones, with more than 70% occurring only once. This clonotype was sampled from an adult in good health. The chain recombines TRBV2 with TRBJ1-1; no definite D call. Sequences were derived from peripheral blood, sampled on day 0 of AZD1222 vaccination. CDR3 sequence: CASKTLEGMNTEAFF. The CDR3 region has the DNA TGTGCCAGCAAGACACTGGAAGGGATGAACACTGAAGCTTTCTTT.